The clone carrying this T cell receptor (beta chain) was observed once. Its antigen is not identified. The sample comes from a study of shared clonotypes between healthy human individuals. This CDR3 is built from 15 residues. Germline V CDR1 and CDR2: SGHRS, YFSETQ. The V segment lost 2 bases and the J segment 8 bases; nucleotides outside the gene matches: 7. This table comes from immunoSEQ multiplex PCR, and its TCRdb copy is limited to in-frame clones, with some not included. The sample includes 100,000 to 120,000 clones, about 70% of them seen just once. CD8 memory was a combination of CD45RO+ cells and CCR7-negative CD45RA+ TemRA cells. Findings and caveats of the study: Larger estimated richness was generally seen in naive subsets than in memory subsets.

The rearrangement uses TRBV5-1 and TRBJ2-1; TRBD1 matches 10 bases. The sequenced sample consisted of memory CD8+ T cells sorted from blood. Described subset: CD45RO+ cells pooled with CCR7-negative TemRA cells. This receptor was identified in a woman aged 25 to 39 in good health. CDR3 loop: CASSFGTGASYEQFF. CDR3 bases: TGCGCCAGCAGCTTCGGGACAGGGGCTTCCTATGAGCAGTTCTTC.